This record concerns one T cell receptor beta chain sequence. Its antigen is currently unknown. Germline CDR1 LNHDA, CDR2 SQIVND (reference sequence). V lost 2 bases and J lost 1, with 8 bases in between. This CDR3 contains 14 residues. This sample was taken from a study of T cell repertoires in cytomegalovirus infection. Study background: CMV infection and matching HLA type were both indicated by public TCR beta signatures. Study results and caveats: Cumulative frequency of public TCR beta families picked out carriers of CMV plus the relevant HLA. HLA-C-restricted TCR beta clonotypes specific for CMV led the ex vivo response.

In TCRdb, the reads were re-called with MiXCR into one record per CDR3 protein. The sample carries over 300,000 distinct CDR3 sequences, under 20% recorded once. The rearrangement joins TRBV19 to TRBJ2-5, with a weak D call TRBD1 (7 bases). Sequencing used PBMCs. The source is a human donor in good health (CMV status not recorded). Some clones in this sample may be carry-over from other donors' samples. The CDR3 DNA reads as TGTGCCAGTAGTATACAGGGGGGCCAAGAGACCCAGTACTTC. It codes for CASSIQGGQETQYF.